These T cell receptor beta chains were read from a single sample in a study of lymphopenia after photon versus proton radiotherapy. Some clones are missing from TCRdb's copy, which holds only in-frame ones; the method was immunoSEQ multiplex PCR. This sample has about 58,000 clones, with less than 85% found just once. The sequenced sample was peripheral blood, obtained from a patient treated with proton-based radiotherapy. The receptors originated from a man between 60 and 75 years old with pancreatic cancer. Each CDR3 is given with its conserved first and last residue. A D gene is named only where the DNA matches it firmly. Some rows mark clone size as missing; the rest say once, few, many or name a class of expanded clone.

CASSGTSGSWVDEQFF,TGTGCCAGCAGCGGGACTAGCGGGAGTTGGGTGGATGAGCAGTTCTTC,TRBV27,TRBD2,NA,TRBJ2-1
CASSLKGFGGNVRYEQYF,TGTGCCAGTAGTCTAAAAGGGTTCGGGGGAAACGTCCGCTACGAGCAGTACTTC,TRBV19,NA,once,TRBJ2-7
CASSLGPGAPDGYTF,TGTGCCAGCAGCTTGGGGCCAGGGGCCCCTGATGGCTACACCTTC,TRBV5-6,NA,NA,TRBJ1-2
CASSVGGASYNEQFF,TGTGCCAGCAGCGTAGGCGGAGCATCCTACAATGAGCAGTTCTTC,TRBV9,NA,NA,TRBJ2-1
CASRTGTAYNEQFF,TGTGCCAGCAGGACCGGGACAGCCTACAATGAGCAGTTCTTC,TRBV7-9,TRBD1,NA,TRBJ2-1
CASSLMDRFKHYGYTF,TGTGCCAGCAGCCTAATGGACAGGTTCAAGCACTATGGCTACACCTTC,TRBV7-2,TRBD1,NA,TRBJ1-2
CASKGQKPKNIQYF,TGTGCCAGCAAGGGACAGAAACCTAAAAACATTCAGTACTTC,TRBV28,TRBD1,NA,TRBJ2-4
CASTPSGPLVNEQYF,TGCGCCAGCACCCCCAGCGGGCCCCTAGTGAACGAGCAGTACTTC,TRBV5-1,NA,NA,TRBJ2-7
CSVERGTSGMQETQYF,TGCAGCGTTGAACGCGGGACTAGCGGGATGCAAGAGACCCAGTACTTC,TRBV29-1,TRBD2,NA,TRBJ2-5
CASSFSNTGELFF,TGTGCCAGCAGCTTCTCAAACACCGGGGAGCTGTTTTTT,TRBV11-2,NA,NA,TRBJ2-2
CASSRLGGGLDTEAFF,TGTGCCAGCAGTCGTTTAGGAGGGGGTCTGGACACTGAAGCTTTCTTT,TRBV28,NA,NA,TRBJ1-1
CASRDLIVYEQYF,TGTGCCAGCAGGGACCTGATAGTCTACGAGCAGTACTTC,TRBV6-1,NA,NA,TRBJ2-7
CASSHGLQAFF,TGCGCCAGCAGCCATGGCCTCCAAGCTTTCTTT,TRBV4-1,NA,few,TRBJ1-1
CAWTRQGGYTF,TGTGCCTGGACGAGGCAGGGCGGCTACACCTTC,TRBV30,NA,few,TRBJ1-2
CAWSTTEAFF,TGTGCCTGGAGTACGACTGAAGCTTTCTTT,TRBV30,NA,NA,TRBJ1-1
CASSRGLNTGELFF,TGTGCCAGCAGCCGGGGACTAAACACCGGGGAGCTGTTTTTT,TRBV6-5,TRBD2,NA,TRBJ2-2
CASSLGGTGNTIYF,TGTGCCAGCAGCCTAGGCGGCACTGGAAACACCATATATTTT,TRBV16,NA,NA,TRBJ1-3
CASSLDPSGRYEQYF,TGTGCCAGCAGCTTAGATCCTAGCGGGAGGTACGAGCAGTACTTC,TRBV7-6,TRBD2,NA,TRBJ2-7
CASSQGQKKETQYF,TGTGCCAGCAGTCAGGGACAGAAGAAGGAGACCCAGTACTTC,TRBV5-4,TRBD1,NA,TRBJ2-5
CSVGMTGVVGTEAFF,TGCAGCGTTGGAATGACAGGGGTTGTAGGGACTGAAGCTTTCTTT,TRBV29-1,TRBD1,NA,TRBJ1-1
CASIPTGRPDEQYF,TGTGCCAGCATCCCGACGGGTCGTCCCGACGAGCAGTACTTC,TRBV5-6,NA,NA,TRBJ2-7
CSVEGDSYEQYF,TGCAGCGTTGAAGGGGATTCCTACGAGCAGTACTTC,TRBV29-1,NA,NA,TRBJ2-7
CAISETSVTGELFF,TGTGCCATCAGTGAGACTAGCGTCACCGGGGAGCTGTTTTTT,TRBV10-3,TRBD2,NA,TRBJ2-2
CASSLLGDYSNQPQHF,TGTGCCAGCAGTTTATTAGGGGACTATAGCAATCAGCCCCAGCATTTT,TRBV28,NA,NA,TRBJ1-5
CSVADVRTEAFF,TGCAGCGTGGCAGACGTTCGCACTGAAGCTTTCTTT,TRBV29-1,NA,NA,TRBJ1-1
CASSDGGSNYGYTF,TGTGCCAGCAGCGACGGAGGTTCTAACTATGGCTACACCTTC,TRBV2,NA,NA,TRBJ1-2
CASSPRTASYEQYF,TGTGCCAGCAGCCCCCGGACAGCCTCCTACGAGCAGTACTTC,TRBV7-9,NA,NA,TRBJ2-7
CAWTNGITDTQYF,TGTGCCTGGACCAATGGGATAACAGATACGCAGTATTTT,TRBV30,NA,NA,TRBJ2-3
CASSMVGRESTDTQYF,TGTGCCAGTAGTATGGTCGGGCGGGAGAGTACAGATACGCAGTATTTT,TRBV19,TRBD2,NA,TRBJ2-3
CASSLDGTGEGYTF,TGCGCCAGCAGCTTGGACGGGACAGGGGAAGGCTACACCTTC,TRBV5-1,TRBD1,NA,TRBJ1-2
CATSARGRRVSSYNEQFF,TGTGCCACCAGCGCGAGGGGCCGCAGGGTGAGCTCCTACAATGAGCAGTTCTTC,TRBV15,NA,once,TRBJ2-1
CASSLSRGEETQYF,TGTGCCAGCAGCTTGAGTAGAGGTGAAGAGACCCAGTACTTC,TRBV5-4,NA,once,TRBJ2-5
CASSSLAGDVRETQYF,TGTGCCAGCAGTTCCCTAGCGGGAGACGTCCGGGAGACCCAGTACTTC,TRBV27,TRBD2,NA,TRBJ2-5
CASSRQGWSTEAFF,TGTGCCAGCAGCCGACAGGGTTGGAGCACTGAAGCTTTCTTT,TRBV16,TRBD1,NA,TRBJ1-1
CASSLVAAGTGELFF,TGTGCCAGCAGCTTAGTGGCCGCGGGGACCGGGGAGCTGTTTTTT,TRBV11-1,NA,once,TRBJ2-2
CASSAGLEGTIYF,TGTGCCAGCAGCGCGGGCTTAGAGGGCACCATATATTTT,TRBV9,NA,NA,TRBJ1-3
CASSPKAGREAFF,TGTGCCAGCTCACCCAAGGCAGGCCGAGAAGCTTTCTTT,TRBV18,NA,NA,TRBJ1-1
CASKAQGDEQYF,TGTGCCAGCAAAGCACAGGGAGACGAGCAGTACTTC,TRBV6-1,NA,NA,TRBJ2-7
CASSPTGNTEAFF,TGTGCCAGCAGTCCGACAGGGAACACTGAAGCTTTCTTT,TRBV7-8,NA,NA,TRBJ1-1
CASSEGTDEAFF,TGTGCCAGCAGTGAAGGGACGGATGAAGCTTTCTTT,TRBV6-1,NA,NA,TRBJ1-1
CASSLSNTEAFF,TGTGCCAGCAGCCTATCTAACACTGAAGCTTTCTTT,TRBV11-1,NA,once,TRBJ1-1
CASARGDEKLFF,TGTGCCAGCGCGCGCGGCGATGAAAAACTGTTTTTT,TRBV7-9,NA,NA,TRBJ1-4
CASSLFQDSYEQYF,TGTGCCAGCAGCTTATTCCAGGACAGCTACGAGCAGTACTTC,TRBV11-3,NA,NA,TRBJ2-7
CASKVSNTEAFF,TGTGCCAGCAAAGTCAGTAACACTGAAGCTTTCTTT,TRBV2,NA,few,TRBJ1-1
CASSRQGDSSPLHF,TGTGCCAGCTCACGACAGGGCGACAGTTCACCCCTCCACTTT,TRBV18,TRBD1,NA,TRBJ1-6
CAVSSGNTIYF,TGTGCCGTCTCCTCTGGAAACACCATATATTTT,TRBV28,NA,NA,TRBJ1-3
CASSQGTSGFSYNEQFF,TGTGCCAGCAGCCAAGGGACTAGCGGGTTTTCCTACAATGAGCAGTTCTTC,TRBV14,TRBD2,NA,TRBJ2-1
CASSPAIQGARTEAFF,TGTGCCAGCTCACCCGCGATTCAGGGGGCGCGGACTGAAGCTTTCTTT,TRBV18,TRBD1,NA,TRBJ1-1
CAWRLRDRAYTGELFF,TGTGCCTGGAGGTTAAGGGACAGGGCGTACACCGGGGAGCTGTTTTTT,TRBV30,TRBD1,once,TRBJ2-2
CASSRDRRGAYEQYF,TGTGCCAGCAGCCGGGACCGCCGAGGCGCCTACGAGCAGTACTTC,TRBV27,NA,NA,TRBJ2-7
CASSSRQGGGYTF,TGTGCCAGCAGCTCCCGACAGGGGGGAGGCTACACCTTC,TRBV7-8,TRBD1,NA,TRBJ1-2
CASIRGGSSYNEQFF,TGTGCCAGCATTCGAGGGGGTAGCTCCTACAATGAGCAGTTCTTC,TRBV2,NA,NA,TRBJ2-1
CASSLNWAGELFF,TGTGCCAGCAGTTTAAATTGGGCCGGGGAGCTGTTTTTT,TRBV27,NA,NA,TRBJ2-2